A selection of T cell receptor beta chains follows, all from one sample in a study of early T cells in non-severe SARS-CoV-2 infection. TCRdb reprocessed the 5' RACE reads via MiXCR and lists one record per CDR3 protein. The sample includes about 80,000 distinct CDR3 sequences, 5% of them seen just once. This specimen consisted of whole blood, obtained at baseline. Every receptor here comes from an adult who was a healthcare worker with PCR-confirmed SARS-CoV-2 infection or an uninfected control (not recorded which). CDR3s include the opening cysteine and the closing phenylalanine or tryptophan. D genes are given only for firm matches. Rows give clone size only sometimes, using once, few, many, or a class for an expanded clone.

clone size,D gene,J gene,V gene,CDR3 DNA,CDR3 protein
NA,NA,TRBJ1-1,TRBV14,TGTGCCAGCAGCCAAGATTTGCAGGTTGGCACTGAAGCTTTCTTT,CASSQDLQVGTEAFF
many,TRBD2,TRBJ2-1,TRBV20-1,TGCAGTGCAGCCCGCAGGGTAGCGGGAGTCTACAATGAGCAGTTCTTC,CSAARRVAGVYNEQFF
few,TRBD1,TRBJ1-2,TRBV6-6,TGTGCCAGCACCCGGACAGGCGACTATGGCTACACCTTC,CASTRTGDYGYTF
NA,NA,TRBJ2-3,TRBV29-1,TGCAGCGTTCGATCCATTACAGCCCTTAGTACGCAGTATTTT,CSVRSITALSTQYF
few,TRBD2,TRBJ2-7,TRBV6-5,TGTGCCAGCAGCCGCCCGGCCACTAGCGGGAGGGTGGTGCAGTACTTC,CASSRPATSGRVVQYF
many,NA,TRBJ2-1,TRBV30,TGTGCCTGGATGGCAAGCTCCTACAATGAGCAGTTCTTC,CAWMASSYNEQFF
many,NA,TRBJ2-1,TRBV6-6,TGTGCCAGCAGGCCCGATAGGAATGAGCAGTTCTTC,CASRPDRNEQFF
NA,NA,TRBJ2-5,TRBV7-9,TGTGCCAGCAGCACAGTTGGGGGGATCGAGACCCAGTACTTC,CASSTVGGIETQYF
many,NA,TRBJ2-5,TRBV5-1,TGCGCCAGCAGCTTAGTAGTGGGGTACCAAGAGACCCAGTACTTC,CASSLVVGYQETQYF
many,TRBD1,TRBJ1-1,TRBV6-5,TGTGCCAGCAGTGATGACAGGGGTTTCACTGAAGCTTTCTTT,CASSDDRGFTEAFF
many,NA,TRBJ1-1,TRBV7-9,TGTGCCAGCAGCCCCAAGATGGTCGCTTCGAACACTGAAGCTTTCTTT,CASSPKMVASNTEAFF
few,NA,TRBJ1-5,TRBV7-9,TGTGCCAGCAGCTCTCCGGAGCAGCCCCAGCATTTT,CASSSPEQPQHF
few,TRBD2,TRBJ2-1,TRBV9,TGTGCCAGCAGCGCACCCGGGACTAGCGGCAATGAGCAGTTCTTC,CASSAPGTSGNEQFF
many,NA,TRBJ1-1,TRBV18,TGTGCCAGCTCACCACCGTTGGCAGGCCGGGGCACTGAAGCTTTCTTT,CASSPPLAGRGTEAFF
many,NA,TRBJ2-1,TRBV12-3/TRBV12-4,TGTGCCAGCAGTCTGACAGGATACAATGAGCAGTTCTTC,CASSLTGYNEQFF
NA,TRBD1,TRBJ1-2,TRBV27,TGTGCCAGCAGAGGGGGGGCGGGGACAGCAAAATATGGCTACACCTTC,CASRGGAGTAKYGYTF
many,TRBD2,TRBJ2-1,TRBV6-1,TGTGCCAGCGTCCCGGGACTAGCGGGATCTGGGGGGAATGAGCAGTTCTTC,CASVPGLAGSGGNEQFF
many,TRBD2,TRBJ2-1,TRBV5-6,TGTGCCAGCAGCTGGGGGCTAGCGGGAGGAGGGTACAATGAGCAGTTCTTC,CASSWGLAGGGYNEQFF
many,TRBD2,TRBJ2-1,TRBV19,TGTGCCAGTAGTGGGGGGACTAGCGGGACCGCGTACAATGAGCAGTTCTTC,CASSGGTSGTAYNEQFF
many,TRBD1,TRBJ2-3,TRBV5-1,TGCGCCAGCAGCTTACAGGGGCATGGCTCAGATACGCAGTATTTT,CASSLQGHGSDTQYF
many,NA,TRBJ2-7,TRBV12-3/TRBV12-4,TGTGCCAGCAGTTTAGACGGACACTCGACCTACGAGCAGTACTTC,CASSLDGHSTYEQYF
many,TRBD1,TRBJ1-2,TRBV29-1,TGCAGCGTTGGACCGGGACAGGGTGTGGCTGGCTACACCTTC,CSVGPGQGVAGYTF
NA,TRBD2,TRBJ2-5,TRBV7-6,TGTGCCAGCAGCTTAGCCCGACGGCGGATAGCGGGAATGGAGACCCAGTACTTC,CASSLARRRIAGMETQYF
NA,TRBD2,TRBJ2-7,TRBV7-9,TGTGCCAGCAGCTTAGGGCGGTCTAGCGGGACCTACGAGCAGTACTTC,CASSLGRSSGTYEQYF
many,TRBD2,TRBJ2-1,TRBV5-1,TGCGCCAGCAGCTTGGCCAAGGCTAGCGGGAGTGGTGAGCAGTTCTTC,CASSLAKASGSGEQFF
many,NA,TRBJ2-1,TRBV24-1,TGTGCCACCAGTGTTGGGGCCGGTCGCGATGAGCAGTTCTTC,CATSVGAGRDEQFF
many,NA,TRBJ1-4,TRBV28,TGTGCCAGCAGCCGATACAGGAGGACTAATGAAAAACTGTTTTTT,CASSRYRRTNEKLFF
many,NA,TRBJ1-1,TRBV2,TGTGCCAGCAGTCTCGATCCTCGGCAGGACCTCATGAACACTGAAGCTTTCTTT,CASSLDPRQDLMNTEAFF
many,TRBD1,TRBJ2-7,TRBV6-5,TGTGCCAGCAGCCGGACAGGGGTCCACGAGCAGTACTTC,CASSRTGVHEQYF
few,NA,TRBJ1-2,TRBV6-1,TGTGCCAGCAGTGGAGGGACAAAAACTAACTATGGCTACACCTTC,CASSGGTKTNYGYTF
NA,TRBD2,TRBJ2-3,TRBV6-1,TGTGCCAGCAGAGAGTACCTGACTAGCGGGGCCCGGGATACGCAGTATTTT,CASREYLTSGARDTQYF
many,NA,TRBJ1-4,TRBV6-1,TGTGCCAGCAGTGAGGCAAGGAATGAAAAACTGTTTTTT,CASSEARNEKLFF
few,NA,TRBJ1-2,TRBV2,TGTGCCAGCAGCGGGACGGACTATGGCTACACCTTC,CASSGTDYGYTF
NA,TRBD1,TRBJ1-1,TRBV28,TGTGCCAGCAGTTTGACAGGGGGCCGAGTCGACACTGAAGCTTTCTTT,CASSLTGGRVDTEAFF
NA,TRBD1,TRBJ2-7,TRBV9,TGTGCCAGCAGCGGGGACAGGTACTACGAGCAGTACTTC,CASSGDRYYEQYF
many,NA,TRBJ2-7,TRBV29-1,TGCAGCGTCCAAACCCCCAGGGACCTTACCTACGAGCAGTACTTC,CSVQTPRDLTYEQYF
NA,NA,TRBJ2-3,TRBV7-2,TGTGCCAGCAGCTCTCGCCGGGGAAGCACAGATACGCAGTATTTT,CASSSRRGSTDTQYF
many,TRBD2,TRBJ2-3,TRBV20-1,TGCAGTGCTAGAGCCGTCGACCTAGCGGAGGGCACAGATACGCAGTATTTT,CSARAVDLAEGTDTQYF
NA,NA,TRBJ2-7,TRBV27,TGTGCCAGCAGGGTAAACAACTACTACGAGCAGTACTTC,CASRVNNYYEQYF
few,NA,TRBJ2-1,TRBV24-1,TGTGCCACCAGTGATTTAGGCCCTAAGCGGAACTCCTACAATGAGCAGTTCTTC,CATSDLGPKRNSYNEQFF
many,NA,TRBJ1-2,TRBV27,TGTGCCAGCAGTTTAAGCGGCTATGGCTACACCTTC,CASSLSGYGYTF